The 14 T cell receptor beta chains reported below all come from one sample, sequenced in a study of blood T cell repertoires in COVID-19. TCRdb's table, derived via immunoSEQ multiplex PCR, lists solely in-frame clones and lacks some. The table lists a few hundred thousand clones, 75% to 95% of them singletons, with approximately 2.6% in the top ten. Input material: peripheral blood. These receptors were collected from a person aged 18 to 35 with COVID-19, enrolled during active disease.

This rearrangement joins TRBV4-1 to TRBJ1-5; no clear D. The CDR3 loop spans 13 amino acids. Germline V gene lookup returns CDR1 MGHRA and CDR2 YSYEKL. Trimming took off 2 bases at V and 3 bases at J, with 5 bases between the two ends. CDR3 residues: CASSQLSNQPQHF. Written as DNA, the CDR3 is TGCGCCAGCAGCCAACTCTCCAATCAGCCCCAGCATTTT.

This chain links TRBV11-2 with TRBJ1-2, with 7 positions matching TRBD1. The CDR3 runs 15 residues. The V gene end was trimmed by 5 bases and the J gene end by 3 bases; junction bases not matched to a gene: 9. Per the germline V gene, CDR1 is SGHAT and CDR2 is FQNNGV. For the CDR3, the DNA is TGTGCCAGCAGCGGGGACAGCCCTAACTACTATGGCTACACCTTC. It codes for CASSGDSPNYYGYTF.

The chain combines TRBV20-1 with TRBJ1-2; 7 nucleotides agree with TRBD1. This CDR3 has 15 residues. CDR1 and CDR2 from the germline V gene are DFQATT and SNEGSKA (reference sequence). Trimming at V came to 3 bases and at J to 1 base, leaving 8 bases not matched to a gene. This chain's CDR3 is CSASSTGQHNYGYTF. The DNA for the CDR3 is TGCAGTGCTAGTTCGACGGGACAGCATAACTATGGCTACACCTTC.

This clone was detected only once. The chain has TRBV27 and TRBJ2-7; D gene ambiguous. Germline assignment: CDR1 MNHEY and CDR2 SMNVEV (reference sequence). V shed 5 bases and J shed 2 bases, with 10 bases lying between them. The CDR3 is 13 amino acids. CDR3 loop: CASSPLAPYEQYF. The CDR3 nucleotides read TGTGCCAGCAGTCCTTTAGCCCCCTACGAGCAGTACTTC.

CDR3 coding DNA: TGTGCCAGCAGAGCACTAGCGGGAGGCCTCCTGCAGTACTTC. Its translation: CASRALAGGLLQYF. The rearrangement joins TRBV11-2 to TRBJ2-7; TRBD2 aligns across 12 bases. Germline lookup yields CDR1 SGHAT and CDR2 FQNNGV. The CDR3 runs 14 residues. V lost 6 bases to trimming and J lost 9 bases; unmatched junction nucleotides: 9.

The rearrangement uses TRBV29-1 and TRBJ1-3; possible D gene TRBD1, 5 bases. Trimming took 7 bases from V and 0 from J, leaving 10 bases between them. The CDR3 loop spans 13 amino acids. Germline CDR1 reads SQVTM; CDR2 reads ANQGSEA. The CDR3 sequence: CSGQSSSGNTIYF. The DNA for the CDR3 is TGCAGCGGACAGTCTTCCTCTGGAAACACCATATATTTT.

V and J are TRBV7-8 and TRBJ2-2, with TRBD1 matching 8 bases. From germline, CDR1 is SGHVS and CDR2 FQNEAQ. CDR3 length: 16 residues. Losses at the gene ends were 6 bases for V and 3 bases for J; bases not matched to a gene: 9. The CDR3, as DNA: TGTGCCAGCAGACTTTTCAGGGGGCGAGACACCGGGGAGCTGTTTTTT. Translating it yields CASRLFRGRDTGELFF.

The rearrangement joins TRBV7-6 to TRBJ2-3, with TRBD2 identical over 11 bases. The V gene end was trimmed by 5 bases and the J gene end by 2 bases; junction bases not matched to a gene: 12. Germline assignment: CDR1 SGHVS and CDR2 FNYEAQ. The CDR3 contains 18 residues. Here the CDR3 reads CASSTGTSGGDNTDTQYF. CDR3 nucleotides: TGTGCCAGCAGCACCGGGACTAGCGGAGGGGATAACACAGATACGCAGTATTTT.

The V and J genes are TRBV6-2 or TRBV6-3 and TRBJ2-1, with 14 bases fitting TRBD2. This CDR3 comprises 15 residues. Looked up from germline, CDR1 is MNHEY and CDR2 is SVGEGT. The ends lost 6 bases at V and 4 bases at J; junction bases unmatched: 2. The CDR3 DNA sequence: TGTGCCAGCAGCTGGACTAGCGGGGGGTACAATGAGCAGTTCTTC. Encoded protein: CASSWTSGGYNEQFF.

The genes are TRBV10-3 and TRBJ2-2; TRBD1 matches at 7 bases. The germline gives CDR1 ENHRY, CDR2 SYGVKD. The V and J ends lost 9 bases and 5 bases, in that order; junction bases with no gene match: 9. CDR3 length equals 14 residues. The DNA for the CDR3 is TGTGCCATATCCGGACAGGCCAAAACCGGGGAGCTGTTTTTT. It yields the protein CAISGQAKTGELFF.

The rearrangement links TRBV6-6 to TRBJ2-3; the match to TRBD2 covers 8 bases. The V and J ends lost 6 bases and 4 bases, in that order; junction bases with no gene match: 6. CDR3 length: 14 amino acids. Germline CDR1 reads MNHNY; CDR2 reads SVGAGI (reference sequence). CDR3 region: CASSLGRGADTQYF. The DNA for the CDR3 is TGTGCCAGCAGCCTCGGGCGGGGGGCAGATACGCAGTATTTT.

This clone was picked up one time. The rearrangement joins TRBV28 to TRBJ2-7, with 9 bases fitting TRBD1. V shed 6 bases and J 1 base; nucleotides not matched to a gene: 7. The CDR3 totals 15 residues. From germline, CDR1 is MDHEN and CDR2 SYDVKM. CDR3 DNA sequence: TGTGCCAGCAGCAGACAGGGGGTAGGGTCCTACGAGCAGTACTTC. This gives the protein CASSRQGVGSYEQYF.

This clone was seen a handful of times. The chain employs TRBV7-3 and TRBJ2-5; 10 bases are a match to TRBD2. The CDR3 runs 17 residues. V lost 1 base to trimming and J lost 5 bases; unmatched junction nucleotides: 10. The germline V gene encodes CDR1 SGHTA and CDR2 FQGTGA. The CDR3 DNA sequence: TGTGCCAGCAGCTTAATTCCCGCTAGCGGGAGCTCGGAGACCCAGTACTTC. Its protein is CASSLIPASGSSETQYF.

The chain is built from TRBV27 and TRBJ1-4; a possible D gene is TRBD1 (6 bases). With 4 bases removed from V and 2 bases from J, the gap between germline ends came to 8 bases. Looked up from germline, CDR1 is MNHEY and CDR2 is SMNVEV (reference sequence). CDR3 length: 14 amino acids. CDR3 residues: CASSYRATNEKLFF. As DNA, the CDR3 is TGTGCCAGCAGTTACAGGGCGACTAATGAAAAACTGTTTTTT.